This T cell receptor (beta chain) was retrieved from a study of blood T cell repertoires in COVID-19 (dated by TCRdb to 2020 to 2022). For the study in its entirety: Collaborator samples came from the United States, Italy and Spain and covered acute and convalescent phases of COVID-19. The prospective study material was composed of cDNA or gDNA derived from T cells, B-cell-depleted T cells, or PBMCs. Subjects who had been exposed to COVID-19, were actively infected with it, or had recovered from it provided the deeply sampled blood TCRbeta repertoires that made up the dataset. A freely available public database, intended as a resource for researchers studying the immune response to SARS-CoV-2, is where the repertoires were released. Samples came from the ongoing ImmuneRACE study (first 160 participants) plus 1,254 subjects from 6 global collaborators. Nearly every sample came with metadata listing a de-identified subject ID, COVID-19 status, age in years and sex. Where HLA class I and class II types were available, the types were taken from metadata supplied by the sample provider, not from assay-based typing. What the research found in general, with its limitations: The quantity of clinical and demographic metadata differed by source and by participant and was supplied without curation.

The junction shows trimming of 2 bases on V and 5 bases on J, and the gene matches do not reach 13 bases of it. The cysteine opens and the phenylalanine closes a CDR3 of 17 amino acids. The read is trimmed to its CDR3 DNA, 51 bases read in frame from base 1. Via the germline V gene, CDR1 is KGHDR and CDR2 SFDVKD. TCRbeta CDR3 regions were amplified from genomic DNA using the immunoSEQ Assay, a bias-controlled multiplex PCR. Per the source publication's procedure: Within the assay, amplification of reference gene primers was used to estimate how many nucleated cells each sample contained. Sequence reads were collapsed and filtered to measure the absolute abundance of every unique TCRbeta CDR3 rearrangement. For each sample, productive Simpson clonality was calculated by taking the square root of Simpson's diversity index across productive rearrangements. Sourced from immuneACCESS, this table was stored by TCRdb with only in-frame sequences that have V and J called. A share of the clones is absent; for the studies checked, an unresolved V gene accounts for under half, and the remainder has no known explanation. For V, J and clone size, that table is used; D and trimming come from the DNA. This sample lists a few hundred thousand clones; approximately 88% were detected once. 5% to 6.5% of the sample is in the top ten clones.

For this clone: Its antigen target is currently unknown. Base-call qualities are not available, and no considerably larger clone is one nucleotide away.

One collaborating source in Seattle enrolled patients during active infection and followed them longitudinally through the course of disease. Collaborating institutions collected whole blood in K2EDTA tubes following their own protocols. Collaborator samples were shipped for TCRbeta analysis as frozen whole blood, isolated PBMCs, or DNA extracted from either sample type. The rearranged chain carries TRBV24-1 and TRBJ2-5; 7 bases in the middle match TRBD2. Material: peripheral blood. The clonotype comes from a woman aged 25 to 39 with COVID-19, enrolled during active disease. The nucleotide sequence reads TGTGCCACCAGTGATTCAACCGCTAGCGGTTTCAGGGAGACCCAGTACTTC. The encoded protein is CATSDSTASGFRETQYF.